This TCR beta chain was recorded in a study of regulatory T cells in long-lasting Graves disease. The study's findings and limits: Relative to newly diagnosed Graves' patients, persistent ones had lower TCR diversity. TRBV28 was favored in persistent disease, as were TRBJ1-2 and TRBJ2-5. Relative to new patients (under 1,000), persistent patients exhibited greater sharing of public clonotypes (2,741).

In building TCR beta libraries, iRepertoire HTBI primers were used together with Arm-PCR of CDR3 regions. TCRdb fed the multiplex PCR reads into MiXCR, producing one record per CDR3 protein. The table lists 300,000 to 400,000 distinct CDR3 sequences, 15% to 20% of them singletons. This clonotype was recorded at least ten times. What it recognizes is unknown. Documented time point: newly diagnosed GD, antithyroid drugs for less than 3 months. PBMC-extracted RNA yielded the TCR library. This CDR3 contains 14 residues. The ends were cut back, 3 bases at V and 5 bases at J, with 14 bases in the middle. Germline V gene sequence: CDR1 MDHEN, CDR2 SYDVKM.

The sample was peripheral blood mononuclear cells (PBMCs), taken at new diagnosis, from a patient treated with antithyroid drugs. The TCR originated in a female donor with Graves disease. The chain combines TRBV28 with TRBJ2-7; D is perhaps TRBD1 (5 bases). The CDR3 DNA is TGTGCCAGCAGTTTCCTAGGGGCGTTAAACGAGCAGTACTTC. Amino acids: CASSFLGALNEQYF.